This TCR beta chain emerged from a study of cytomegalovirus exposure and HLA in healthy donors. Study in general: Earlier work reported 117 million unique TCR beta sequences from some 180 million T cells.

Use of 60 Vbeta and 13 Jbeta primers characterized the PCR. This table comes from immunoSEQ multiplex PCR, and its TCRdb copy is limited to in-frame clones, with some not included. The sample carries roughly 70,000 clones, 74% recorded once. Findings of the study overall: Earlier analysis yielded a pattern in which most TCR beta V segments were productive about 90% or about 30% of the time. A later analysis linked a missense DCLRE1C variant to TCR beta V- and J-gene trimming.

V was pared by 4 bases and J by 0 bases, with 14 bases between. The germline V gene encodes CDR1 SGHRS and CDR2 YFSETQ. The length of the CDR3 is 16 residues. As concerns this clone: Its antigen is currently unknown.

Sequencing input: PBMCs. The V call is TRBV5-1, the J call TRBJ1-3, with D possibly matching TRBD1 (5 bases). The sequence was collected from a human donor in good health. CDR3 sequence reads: CASSIQGGGSGNTIYF. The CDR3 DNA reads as TGCGCCAGCAGCATTCAGGGAGGCGGCTCTGGAAACACCATATATTTT.